The clone carrying this T cell receptor beta chain was counted a few times. The data belong to a study of T and B cells in COVID-19 patients. Between the trimmed V and J ends, which lost 4 bases and 10 bases, there was a span of 11 bases. Germline CDR1 KGHSH, CDR2 LQKENI. This CDR3 spans 12 amino acids. Blood genomic DNA input for TRB amplification was about 240-550 ng. Multiplex PCR with BIOMED2 TRB-A/B primer pools amplified TRB rearrangements. TCRdb passed the multiplex PCR reads through MiXCR, listing each CDR3 protein once. There are tens of thousands of distinct CDR3 sequences in the sample; about 33% occur only once, and about 1.5% lies in the top ten.

This chain joins TRBV18 and TRBJ2-1; D remains unclear. This clonotype was obtained from a human donor who had recovered from COVID-19. Source material: blood. The CDR3 DNA follows: TGTGCCAGCTCACAAACGGGCGAGGAGCAGTTCTTC. It specifies CASSQTGEEQFF.